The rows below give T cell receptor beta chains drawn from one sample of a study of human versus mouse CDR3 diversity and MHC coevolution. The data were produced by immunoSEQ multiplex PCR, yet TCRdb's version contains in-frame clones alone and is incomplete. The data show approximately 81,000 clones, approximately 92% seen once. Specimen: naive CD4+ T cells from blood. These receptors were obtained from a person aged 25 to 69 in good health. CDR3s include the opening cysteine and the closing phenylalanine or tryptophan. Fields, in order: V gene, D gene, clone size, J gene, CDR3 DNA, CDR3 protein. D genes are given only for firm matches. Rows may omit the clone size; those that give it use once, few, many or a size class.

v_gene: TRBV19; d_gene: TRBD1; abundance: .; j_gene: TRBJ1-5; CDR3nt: TGTGCCAGTAGGCCCGCCAGGGGACAGGGGACGCAGCCCCAGCATTTT; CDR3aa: CASRPARGQGTQPQHF
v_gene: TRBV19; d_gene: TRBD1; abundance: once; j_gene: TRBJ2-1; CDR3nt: TGTGCCAGTAGTAGGCAGGGGGCCTCCTACAATGAGCAGTTCTTC; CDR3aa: CASSRQGASYNEQFF
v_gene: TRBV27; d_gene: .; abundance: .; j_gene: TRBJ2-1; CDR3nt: TGTGCCGCGCGAGAAGCGGCCTCCTACAATGAGCAGTTCTTC; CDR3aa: CAAREAASYNEQFF
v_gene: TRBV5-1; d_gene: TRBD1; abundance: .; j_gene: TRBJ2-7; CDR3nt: TGCGCCAGCAGCCATGACAGGGCTAGCGAGCAGTACTTC; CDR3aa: CASSHDRASEQYF
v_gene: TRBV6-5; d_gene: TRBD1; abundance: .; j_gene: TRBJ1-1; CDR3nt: TGTGCCAGCAGCCCGGGACAGGAAGACACTGAAGCTTTCTTT; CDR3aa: CASSPGQEDTEAFF
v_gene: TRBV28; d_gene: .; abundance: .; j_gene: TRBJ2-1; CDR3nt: TGTGCCAGCAGCATCCTGGGGGCTGAGCAGTTCTTC; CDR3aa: CASSILGAEQFF
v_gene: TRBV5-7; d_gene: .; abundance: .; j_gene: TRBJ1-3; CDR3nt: TGTGCCAGCAGCAAACAGGCAACCCCCTCTGGAAACACCATATATTTT; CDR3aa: CASSKQATPSGNTIYF
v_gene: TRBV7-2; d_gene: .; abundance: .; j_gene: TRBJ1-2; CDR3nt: TGTGCCAGCAGCTTAGACCGACGGGCTAACTATGGCTACACCTTC; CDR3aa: CASSLDRRANYGYTF
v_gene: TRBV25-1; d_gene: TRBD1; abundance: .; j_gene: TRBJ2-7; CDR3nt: TGTGCCAGCCTCAGGACAGGACCTCCATACGAGCAGTACTTC; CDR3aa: CASLRTGPPYEQYF
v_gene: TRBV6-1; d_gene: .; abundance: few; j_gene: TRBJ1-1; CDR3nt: TGTGCCAGCCGGGGACACCTGAACACTGAAGCTTTCTTT; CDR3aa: CASRGHLNTEAFF
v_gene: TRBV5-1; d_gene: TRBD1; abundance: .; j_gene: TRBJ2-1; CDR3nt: TGCGCCAGCAGCTTGGATCGACAGGGGGTCAATGAGCAGTTCTTC; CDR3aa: CASSLDRQGVNEQFF
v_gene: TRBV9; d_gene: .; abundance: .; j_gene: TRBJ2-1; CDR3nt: TGTGCCAGCAGCTTCGGACAGTACAATGAGCAGTTCTTC; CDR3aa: CASSFGQYNEQFF
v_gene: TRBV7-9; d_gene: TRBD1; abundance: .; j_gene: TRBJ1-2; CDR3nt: TGTGCCAGCAGCATACTCGGTAGGGGGCCGTATGGCTACACCTTC; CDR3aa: CASSILGRGPYGYTF
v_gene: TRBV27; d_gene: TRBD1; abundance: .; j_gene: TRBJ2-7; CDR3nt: TGTGCCAGCTCATATCTAGGGACAGAACCCTACGAGCAGTACTTC; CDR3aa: CASSYLGTEPYEQYF